This is a list of T cell receptor beta chains from one sample in a study of T cell repertoires in MIS-A myocarditis. TCRdb's copy holds only in-frame clones and misses some; the assay was immunoSEQ multiplex PCR. The table lists over 12,000 clones, around 69% of them singletons, with roughly 61% in the top ten. The specimen was left ventricle heart tissue obtained at autopsy. The origin of the receptors is a young man with fulminant myocarditis from multisystem inflammatory syndrome in adults (MIS-A) after COVID-19. Both conserved end residues are part of each CDR3. Each record gives: J gene, D gene, V gene, clone size, CDR3 DNA, CDR3 protein. A D gene is named only where the DNA matches it firmly. The size entry is marked missing in some rows and otherwise reads once, few, many or a size class.

TRBJ1-1 | - | TRBV24-1 | - | TGTGCCAGCAGGGGACAGAACACTGAAGCTTTCTTT | CASRGQNTEAFF
TRBJ1-1 | TRBD1 | TRBV10-1 | - | TGCGCCAGCAGTCAGGGGGCTGAAGCTTTCTTT | CASSQGAEAFF
TRBJ1-2 | - | TRBV9 | once | TGTGCCAGCAGCGTAGGGGAGTCTAGGGGCTACACCTTC | CASSVGESRGYTF
TRBJ1-3 | - | TRBV19 | - | TGTGCCAGTTCCGTGAACCAGCTCTCTGGAAACACCATATATTTT | CASSVNQLSGNTIYF
TRBJ2-1 | - | TRBV7-2 | - | TGTGCCAGCAGCTTAGCGGCTAGCCTCTCGAATGAGCAGTTCTTC | CASSLAASLSNEQFF
TRBJ1-2 | - | TRBV4-3 | - | TGCGCCAGCAGCCAAGCCGTCAGGAAGGCAGGGATCGGCTACACCTTC | CASSQAVRKAGIGYTF
TRBJ1-2 | - | TRBV28 | - | TGTGCCAGCAGTTTCCCCCTCAAGGGCTATGGCTACACCTTC | CASSFPLKGYGYTF
TRBJ2-7 | - | TRBV4-1 | - | - | CASSQGYRGLYQQYF
TRBJ2-3 | - | TRBV25-1 | - | TGTGCCAGCAGTGAAGCGGCAGGGTTGTGGACAGATACGCAGTATTTT | CASSEAAGLWTDTQYF
TRBJ2-7 | - | TRBV18 | once | TGTGCCAGCTCACCTCCGGAGGCCAACAGGAACTACGAGCAGTACTTC | CASSPPEANRNYEQYF
TRBJ1-6 | TRBD1 | TRBV9 | - | TGTGCCAGCAGCGCCGCCGGACAGGGTTTCTATTCACCCCTCCACTTT | CASSAAGQGFYSPLHF
TRBJ2-5 | TRBD1 | TRBV7-8 | - | TGTGCCAGCAGCTTAAACAGGGGCCAAGAGACCCAGTACTTC | CASSLNRGQETQYF
TRBJ2-1 | TRBD2 | TRBV4-1 | - | TGCGCCAGCAGGACCGGACTAGCGGGTAACAATGAGCAGTTCTTC | CASRTGLAGNNEQFF
TRBJ2-1 | - | TRBV9 | - | TGTGCCAGCAGCCCCCGGTCGGGGGCGGGAAATGAGCAGTTCTTC | CASSPRSGAGNEQFF
TRBJ2-1 | TRBD2 | TRBV4-2 | - | TGTGCCAGCAGCCAAGATGCTAGCGGGAGGGCCAGGTACAATGAGCAGTTCTTC | CASSQDASGRARYNEQFF
TRBJ1-1 | - | TRBV5-4 | - | TGTGCCAGCAGCTTGGGAGGGGAGGAGTTAAACACTGAAGCTTTCTTT | CASSLGGEELNTEAFF
TRBJ2-5 | - | TRBV9 | - | TGTGCCAGCAGCGTAGACCGGGCTCAAGAGACCCAGTACTTC | CASSVDRAQETQYF
TRBJ2-7 | - | TRBV30 | - | TGTGCCTGGAGTGACGGAGCGTCCTACGAGCAGTACTTC | CAWSDGASYEQYF
TRBJ2-5 | TRBD2 | TRBV7-9 | - | TGTGCCAGCATTCCGGCGGGAGGAGAGACCCAGTACTTC | CASIPAGGETQYF
TRBJ1-1 | - | TRBV28 | medium-sized | TGTGCCAGCAGCCGTACAGTCGTAGCTTTCTTT | CASSRTVVAFF
TRBJ1-3 | - | TRBV11-2 | - | TGTGCCAGCAGCTTAATAGCTCTTTCGGGTCTTGAAAACACCATATATTTT | CASSLIALSGLENTIYF
TRBJ1-2 | - | TRBV2 | - | TGTGCCAGCAGCCCGACTGCCCTGATTCGAGGTTACACCTTC | CASSPTALIRGYTF
TRBJ1-4 | - | TRBV7-2 | - | TGTGCCAGCAGCGCAGCCAATGAAAAACTGTTTTTT | CASSAANEKLFF
TRBJ2-4 | TRBD2 | TRBV9 | - | TGTGCCAGCAGCCCCTGGACTAGCGGAGCAGCCAAAAACATTCAGTACTTC | CASSPWTSGAAKNIQYF
TRBJ1-4 | - | TRBV19 | - | TGTGCCAGTAGTTCCCGACACTTCTCTAATGAAAAACTGTTTTTT | CASSSRHFSNEKLFF
TRBJ1-2 | TRBD1 | TRBV4-1 | few | TGCGCCAGCAGCCCCGAGACAGGGAATTTTGGCTACACCTTC | CASSPETGNFGYTF
TRBJ1-1 | - | TRBV12-3/TRBV12-4 | - | TGTGCCAGCAGCCTTGGGGGGAATGAAGCTTTCTTT | CASSLGGNEAFF
TRBJ1-1 | TRBD1 | TRBV4-2 | - | TGTGCCAGCAGCCTAAGAATACAGGGGGCAACTGAAGCTTTCTTT | CASSLRIQGATEAFF
TRBJ2-7 | - | TRBV3-1/TRBV3-2 | - | TGTGCCAGCAGCCCTGGTACCGAGCAGTACTTC | CASSPGTEQYF
TRBJ1-6 | - | TRBV7-2 | - | TGTGCCAGCAGCTTAGATCGGACGGGTGGCCTCCACTTT | CASSLDRTGGLHF
TRBJ2-1 | - | TRBV12-3/TRBV12-4 | - | TGTGCCAGCAGTTTAGGGAGGAATGAGCAGTTCTTC | CASSLGRNEQFF
TRBJ1-6 | TRBD1 | TRBV7-2 | - | TGTGCCAGCAGCCCAAGACAGGGTAGTACGCCCCTCCACTTT | CASSPRQGSTPLHF
TRBJ1-2 | - | TRBV4-3 | - | TGCGCCAGCAGCCAAGATTCCCCAGGACCGATAGAAAGCTACACCTTC | CASSQDSPGPIESYTF
TRBJ1-1 | - | TRBV5-1 | - | TGCGCCAGCAGCTTTGAGATGCGGCCCCTCACTGAAGCTTTCTTT | CASSFEMRPLTEAFF
TRBJ1-1 | - | TRBV7-9 | few | TGTGCCAGCAGCCCACGTTCTGTCAGGAACACTGAAGCTTTCTTT | CASSPRSVRNTEAFF
TRBJ2-3 | - | TRBV5-1 | - | TGCGCCAGCAGCTTTTACAGGGAAACAAATACGCAGTATTTT | CASSFYRETNTQYF
TRBJ2-7 | TRBD2 | TRBV7-2 | few | TGTGCCAGCAGCTTGGCGGGAGCTTTTGGTGAGCAGTACTTC | CASSLAGAFGEQYF
TRBJ2-7 | - | TRBV5-6 | - | TGTGCCAGCAGCTTGGAGTCCTACGAGCAGTACTTC | CASSLESYEQYF
TRBJ2-3 | - | TRBV7-9 | - | TGTGCCAGCAGCTGGGCTAGCACAGATACGCAGTATTTT | CASSWASTDTQYF
TRBJ2-5 | - | TRBV15 | - | TGTGCCACCAAGGAACTCCCGCATGCGGAGACCCAGTACTTC | CATKELPHAETQYF
TRBJ2-6 | - | TRBV6-5 | - | TGTGCCAGCAGTTACACTCTAGACTCTGGGGCCAACGTCCTGACTTTC | CASSYTLDSGANVLTF
TRBJ1-1 | TRBD1 | TRBV7-2 | - | TGTGCCAGCAGCTTAGTAGGGACAGCGAACACTGAAGCTTTCTTT | CASSLVGTANTEAFF
TRBJ2-5 | TRBD2 | TRBV14 | - | TGTGCCAGCAGCCAAGCTTGGACTAGCGACCAAGAGACCCAGTACTTC | CASSQAWTSDQETQYF
TRBJ2-2 | - | TRBV10-1 | - | TGCGCCAGCAGCCTTCAGGCGAACACCGGGGAGCTGTTTTTT | CASSLQANTGELFF
TRBJ2-1 | TRBD1 | TRBV7-3 | few | TGTGCCAGCAGCTCACAGGGGTTTTTAAGCAATGAGCAGTTCTTC | CASSSQGFLSNEQFF
TRBJ2-1 | TRBD2 | TRBV28 | few | TGTGCCAGCAGACCAACTAGCGGGGGGGGAGCTGAGCAGTTCTTC | CASRPTSGGGAEQFF
TRBJ1-1 | TRBD1 | TRBV29-1 | few | TGCAGCGTTGAGGGTTGGCAGGGGGGTAAAGCTTTCTTT | CSVEGWQGGKAFF
TRBJ2-7 | TRBD2 | TRBV15 | - | TGTGCCACCAGCAGAGGAGAGACTAGCGCCTACGAGCAGTACTTC | CATSRGETSAYEQYF
TRBJ2-7 | - | TRBV6-5 | - | TGTGCCAGCAGTTCGGGAACCACCTACGAGCAGTACTTC | CASSSGTTYEQYF
TRBJ2-7 | - | TRBV21-1 | once | TGTGCCAGCAGCATCCGGGACAGGGGGAGGTACGAGCAGTACTTC | CASSIRDRGRYEQYF
TRBJ2-3 | - | TRBV27 | - | TGTGCCAGCAGTTTAATTGCGCAGACCGAAAGCACAGATACGCAGTATTTT | CASSLIAQTESTDTQYF